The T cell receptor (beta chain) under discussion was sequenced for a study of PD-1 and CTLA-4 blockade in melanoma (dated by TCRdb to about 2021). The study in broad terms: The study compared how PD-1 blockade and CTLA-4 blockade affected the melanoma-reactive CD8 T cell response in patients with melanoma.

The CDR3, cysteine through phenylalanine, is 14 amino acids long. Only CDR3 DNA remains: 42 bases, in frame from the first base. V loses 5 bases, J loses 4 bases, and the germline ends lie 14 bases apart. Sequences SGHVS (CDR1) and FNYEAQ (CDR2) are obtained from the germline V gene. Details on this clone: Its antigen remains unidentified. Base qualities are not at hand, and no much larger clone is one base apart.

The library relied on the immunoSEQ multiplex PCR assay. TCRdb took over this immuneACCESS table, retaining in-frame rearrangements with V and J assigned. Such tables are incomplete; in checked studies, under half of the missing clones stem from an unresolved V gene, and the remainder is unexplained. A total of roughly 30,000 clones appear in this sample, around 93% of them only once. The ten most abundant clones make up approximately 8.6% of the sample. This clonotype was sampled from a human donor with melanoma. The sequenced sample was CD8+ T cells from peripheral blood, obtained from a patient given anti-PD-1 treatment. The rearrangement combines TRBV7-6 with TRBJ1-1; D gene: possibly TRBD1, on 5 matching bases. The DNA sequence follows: TGTGCCAGCAGCGTCCGGGACCTGGGCACTGAAGCTTTCTTT. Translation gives CASSVRDLGTEAFF.